A single sample is the source of the 21 T cell receptor beta chains below, sequenced in a study of blood T cell repertoires in COVID-19. Clones were sequenced by immunoSEQ multiplex PCR, and TCRdb holds only the in-frame ones, with some missing. The profile shows hundreds of thousands of clones, approximately 82% of them singletons. Specimen: peripheral blood. The receptors stem from a woman aged 70-85 years with active or convalescent COVID-19.

The V gene is TRBV20-1, the J gene TRBJ1-5; D is unresolved. Germline lookup yields CDR1 DFQATT and CDR2 SNEGSKA (reference sequence). V was shortened by 0 bases and J by 10 bases, with 7 bases between the two germline ends. This CDR3 is 11 amino acids long. The CDR3 spells CSARDLGPQHF. CDR3 nucleotide sequence: TGCAGTGCTAGAGATCTAGGACCCCAGCATTTT.

The chain has TRBV30 and TRBJ2-3, with D hard to call. The V gene lost 2 bases and the J gene lost 0 bases, with 6 bases spanning the gap. The germline V gene has CDR1 GTSNPN and CDR2 SVGIG (reference sequence). CDR3 length: 13 residues. Here the CDR3 DNA reads TGTGCCTGGAGTCCCAGGAGCACAGATACGCAGTATTTT. Its protein product is CAWSPRSTDTQYF. Complete variable domain (other parts from reference TRBV30 and TRBJ2-3): SQTIHQWPATLVQPVGSPLSLECTVEGTSNPNLYWYRQAAGRGLQLLFYSVGIGQISSEVPQNLSASRPQDRQFILSSKKLLLSDSGFYLCAWSPRSTDTQYFGPGTRLTVL.

In its sample, this clone was seen once. The DNA of the CDR3 is TGCGCCAGCAGCTCCCAGGGGGCCGAGCAGTACTTC. Protein product: CASSSQGAEQYF. V gene TRBV5-1 combines with J gene TRBJ2-7; 8 bases map to TRBD1. V dropped 3 bases and J dropped 6; count of bases not matched to a gene: 2. CDR3 length: 12 amino acids. Germline CDR1 is SGHRS and CDR2 is YFSETQ.

This chain connects TRBV12-3 or TRBV12-4 to TRBJ2-7; maybe TRBD1 (5 bases). The CDR3 is 13 residues long. Deletions cut 8 bases from V and 6 bases from J, with 17 bases between. The CDR3 region is CASARAAPGEQYF. For the CDR3, the DNA is TGTGCCAGCGCCAGGGCGGCGCCGGGCGAGCAGTACTTC.

The V and J genes are TRBV6-5 and TRBJ2-7; 9 bases are shared with TRBD1. CDR3 size: 14 residues. Germline V gene lookup returns CDR1 MNHEY and CDR2 SVGAGI. V lost 5 bases to trimming and J lost 0 bases; unmatched junction nucleotides: 2. The CDR3 protein is CASSPDRGSYEQYF. The CDR3 DNA follows: TGTGCCAGCAGTCCGGACAGGGGCTCCTACGAGCAGTACTTC.

The J gene is TRBJ1-1, the V gene TRBV10-3, with TRBD1 as a possible D gene (5 bases). This CDR3 region has 14 residues. With 3 bases removed from V and 8 bases from J, the gap between germline ends came to 16 bases. In germline, CDR1 is ENHRY, CDR2 SYGVKD. CDR3 amino acids: CAISDGGGSHEAFF. The CDR3 bases are TGTGCCATCAGTGATGGGGGAGGGTCCCACGAAGCTTTCTTT.

The rearrangement links TRBV7-2 to TRBJ2-5; tentatively, D is TRBD2 (6 bases). CDR3 size: 15 residues. The germline V and J ends were trimmed by 8 bases and 5 bases, with 21 bases remaining between them. From germline, CDR1 is SGHTA and CDR2 FQGNSA. This CDR3 reads CASRRGGVAQETQYF. CDR3 bases: TGTGCCAGCCGACGAGGAGGGGTGGCTCAGGAGACCCAGTACTTC.

This chain uses TRBV4-2 with TRBJ2-1, with D unclear. The CDR3 sequence is 16 residues long. Germline lookup yields CDR1 LGHNA and CDR2 YNFKEQ. V was cut by 0 bases and J by 5 bases, with 14 bases left in between. CDR3 bases: TGTGCCAGCAGCCAAGAAGACTCCGAACCCCACAATGAGCAGTTCTTC. This codes for CASSQEDSEPHNEQFF.

In this sample, this clone turned up once. The V call is TRBV28, the J call TRBJ2-7; D is perhaps TRBD1 (5 bases). CDR1 is MDHEN, CDR2 SYDVKM, per germline. V dropped 8 bases and J dropped 3 bases, with 20 bases sitting between them. This CDR3 comprises 15 residues. The CDR3 sequence is CASHQSGLDGYEQYF. The CDR3 bases are TGTGCCAGCCACCAATCAGGGCTAGATGGCTACGAGCAGTACTTC. Looking up the rest from reference TRBV28 and TRBJ2-7 gives the full variable domain: DVKVTQSSRYLVKRTGEKVFLECVQDMDHENMFWYRQDPGLGLRLIYFSYDVKMKEKGDIPEGYSVSREKKERFSLILESASTNQTSMYLCASHQSGLDGYEQYFGPGTRLTVT.

Comment on this clone: The sample contains more than one DNA sequence encoding this CDR3. The chain combines TRBV5-4 with TRBJ2-3, with a weak D call TRBD2 (5 bases). V lost 2 bases to trimming and J lost 0 bases, with 7 bases between them. Germline V gene lookup returns CDR1 SGHNT and CDR2 YYREEE (reference sequence). CDR3 size: 14 residues. The CDR3 region has the DNA TGTGCCAGCAGCTTACGAGGGAGCACAGATACGCAGTATTTT. Its protein product is CASSLRGSTDTQYF.

The chain carries TRBV7-9 and TRBJ1-6; TRBD1 matches 8 bases. From germline, CDR1 is SEHNR and CDR2 FQNEAQ (reference sequence). V was pared by 6 bases and J by 7 bases, with 5 bases of the junction left unmatched. The CDR3 loop spans 14 amino acids. This CDR3 reads CASRQTGDNSPLHF. The CDR3 DNA is TGTGCCAGCAGACAGACAGGGGACAATTCACCCCTCCACTTT.

This chain links TRBV28 with TRBJ1-5, with D possibly being TRBD1 (5 bases). CDR3 size: 18 residues. From germline, CDR1 is MDHEN and CDR2 SYDVKM. V was shortened by 5 bases and J by 1 base, with 21 bases between the two germline ends. The DNA of the CDR3 is TGTGCCAGCAGTCTCACCCTCGTTGGGGGGGTGAGCAATCAGCCCCAGCATTTT. This sequence encodes CASSLTLVGGVSNQPQHF.

The chain combines TRBV7-2 with TRBJ1-1; 7 nucleotides agree with TRBD1. The CDR3 consists of 15 residues. The germline V gene encodes CDR1 SGHTA and CDR2 FQGNSA. V lost 4 bases to trimming and J lost 5 bases; unmatched junction nucleotides: 10. The CDR3 loop reads CASSSDRAVRTEAFF. The CDR3 DNA reads TGTGCCAGCAGCTCCGACAGGGCAGTAAGGACTGAAGCTTTCTTT. The full variable domain, in which reference TRBV7-2 and TRBJ1-1 provide the parts outside the CDR3, is GAGVSQSPSNKVTEKGKDVELRCDPISGHTALYWYRQSLGQGLEFLIYFQGNSAPDKSGLPSDRFSAERTGGSVSTLTIQRTQQEDSAVYLCASSSDRAVRTEAFFGQGTRLTVV.

The V and J genes are TRBV7-2 and TRBJ1-2; TRBD1 matches at 9 bases. V shed 7 bases, J shed 8 bases, and the junction held 11 bases outside the gene matches. The CDR3 consists of 14 residues. CDR1 is SGHTA and CDR2 is FQGNSA in the germline V gene. The CDR3 coding sequence is TGTGCCAGCAATCCGGGACAGGGCCCACAAGGCTACACCTTC. Translated, it gives CASNPGQGPQGYTF.

V gene TRBV9 combines with J gene TRBJ2-2; 10 bases are a match to TRBD1. Germline V gene sequence: CDR1 SGDLS, CDR2 YYNGEE. V gave up 2 bases and J gave up 1 base; unmatched junction bases: 5. The CDR3 is 17 amino acids. The CDR3 sequence: CASSVSRTGGNTGELFF. CDR3 DNA: TGTGCCAGCAGCGTCTCTCGGACAGGGGGGAACACCGGGGAGCTGTTTTTT.

This chain joins TRBV7-8 and TRBJ1-5; 7 bases fit TRBD1. CDR1 SGHVS and CDR2 FQNEAQ come from the germline V gene. The CDR3 contains 17 residues. Losses at the gene ends were 6 bases for V and 2 bases for J; bases not matched to a gene: 13. CDR3 sequence: CASSSGQLMIGNQPQHF. CDR3 coding DNA: TGTGCCAGCAGTTCGGGACAGCTAATGATTGGCAATCAGCCCCAGCATTTT.

The chain employs TRBV5-1 and TRBJ1-5; D gene ambiguous. The V end was cut by 1 base, the J end by 5 bases, with 7 bases between. Per germline, CDR1 SGHRS and CDR2 YFSETQ. The CDR3 is 13 residues long. The CDR3 region has the DNA TGCGCCAGCAGCTTGAACACCGATCAGCCCCAGCATTTT. The encoded protein is CASSLNTDQPQHF.

This clone has a single count. This chain joins TRBV7-2 and TRBJ2-1, with a tentative D call TRBD2 (5 bases). Deletions cut 5 bases from V and 0 bases from J, with 14 bases between. From germline, CDR1 is SGHTA and CDR2 FQGNSA. The CDR3 contains 16 residues. The CDR3 loop reads CASSAGLYTSYNEQFF. In nucleotides, the CDR3 is TGTGCCAGCAGCGCGGGCCTATATACCTCCTACAATGAGCAGTTCTTC.

This chain connects TRBV10-3 to TRBJ2-1; 13 positions match TRBD2. After removal of 10 bases from V and 9 bases from J, the junction contained 12 bases not matched to a gene. CDR3 size: 15 residues. CDR1 is ENHRY and CDR2 is SYGVKD in the germline V gene. CDR3 nucleotide sequence: TGTGCCAGTGGGACTAGCGGGATGGGGGAGGCTGAGCAGTTCTTC. Translated: CASGTSGMGEAEQFF.

This sequence joins TRBV9 and TRBJ2-6; maybe TRBD1 (6 bases). Trimming took off 2 bases at V and 3 bases at J, with 24 bases between the two ends. The CDR3 contains 20 residues. CDR1 SGDLS and CDR2 YYNGEE come from the germline V gene. CDR3 sequence: CASSVSQGPQMFVGANVLTF. CDR3 bases: TGTGCCAGCAGCGTCTCCCAGGGGCCGCAGATGTTTGTTGGGGCCAACGTCCTGACTTTC.

V and J are TRBV27 and TRBJ1-5; TRBD1 aligns across 10 bases. CDR3 length equals 16 residues. Germline V gene lookup returns CDR1 MNHEY and CDR2 SMNVEV (reference sequence). Germline trimming cut 6 bases from V and 7 bases from J; bases unmatched to any gene: 12. As DNA, the CDR3 is TGTGCCAGCAGCTCGGGGACAGGGGTATTAGTACAGCCCCAGCATTTT. Translation: CASSSGTGVLVQPQHF.